This TCR beta chain was captured by sequencing in a study of OX40 agonist ivuxolimab in advanced cancers. Turning to the study itself: Ivuxolimab, an agonistic anti-OX40 (CD134) antibody, was given to patients.

Profiled with immunoSEQ multiplex PCR; TCRdb holds only in-frame clones, not every one. Of some 66,000 clones listed, 70% to 90% are singletons. V was clipped by 2 bases and J by 4 bases, with 14 bases between them. Germline V gives CDR1 MGHRA, CDR2 YSYEKL. The CDR3 consists of 15 residues. The gene calls are TRBV4-1 and TRBJ1-2; no definite D call. This receptor was taken from an adult with an advanced solid tumor such as melanoma, head and neck, liver or kidney cancer. The specimen was CD4+ or CD8+ T cells sorted from blood, collected in a trial of the OX40 agonist ivuxolimab. The CDR3 loop reads CASSQSSTETYGYTF. The CDR3 nucleotides read TGCGCCAGCAGCCAATCTTCGACGGAAACCTATGGCTACACCTTC.